These T cell receptor beta chains were read from a single sample in a study of PD-L1 blockade in urothelial cancer. Assay: immunoSEQ multiplex PCR; the TCRdb copy retains only in-frame clones and omits some. Among 55,000 to 80,000 clones, 81% were seen once, and the ten largest hold roughly 2.9%. The sample here was PBMCs, taken around atezolizumab (anti-PD-L1) treatment. The receptors derive from a man between 65 and 80 years old with urothelial cancer. CDR3s include the opening cysteine and the closing phenylalanine or tryptophan. Fields, in order: D gene, J gene, V gene, clone size, CDR3 protein, CDR3 DNA. D genes are given only for firm matches. Only some rows state a clone size, as once, few, many or a class for expanded clones.

d_call: TRBD2
j_call: TRBJ2-1
v_call: TRBV27
clone_size: .
cdr3_aa: CASSLSGGRADGSYNEQFF
cdr3_nt: TGTGCCAGCAGTTTATCAGGCGGGAGGGCCGATGGCTCCTACAATGAGCAGTTCTTC

d_call: .
j_call: TRBJ2-6
v_call: TRBV2
clone_size: .
cdr3_aa: CASSPTAATNSGANVLTF
cdr3_nt: TGTGCCAGCAGCCCGACAGCAGCCACTAACTCTGGGGCCAACGTCCTGACTTTC

d_call: TRBD1
j_call: TRBJ2-4
v_call: TRBV2
clone_size: .
cdr3_aa: CASSGWTGGHIQYF
cdr3_nt: TGTGCCAGCAGTGGGTGGACAGGGGGGCACATTCAGTACTTC

d_call: .
j_call: TRBJ2-7
v_call: TRBV2
clone_size: .
cdr3_aa: CASSELGSSYEQYF
cdr3_nt: TGTGCCAGCAGTGAATTGGGGAGCTCCTACGAGCAGTACTTC

d_call: TRBD2
j_call: TRBJ2-1
v_call: TRBV7-2
clone_size: .
cdr3_aa: CAIADAGAHNEQFF
cdr3_nt: TGTGCCATCGCGGACGCGGGAGCCCACAATGAGCAGTTCTTC

d_call: .
j_call: TRBJ2-5
v_call: TRBV2
clone_size: once
cdr3_aa: CASSVRPQETQYF
cdr3_nt: TGTGCCAGCAGTGTCAGGCCGCAAGAGACCCAGTACTTC

d_call: .
j_call: TRBJ1-1
v_call: TRBV6-5
clone_size: .
cdr3_aa: CASNSGRRSEAFF
cdr3_nt: TGTGCCAGCAACTCGGGAAGGAGATCTGAAGCTTTCTTT

d_call: .
j_call: TRBJ2-7
v_call: TRBV6-1
clone_size: .
cdr3_aa: CASSKNTGSSYEQYF
cdr3_nt: TGTGCCAGCAGTAAGAACACAGGTAGCTCCTACGAGCAGTACTTC

d_call: .
j_call: TRBJ2-1
v_call: TRBV29-1
clone_size: .
cdr3_aa: CSVYLPREPGNEQFF
cdr3_nt: TGCAGCGTTTATCTCCCCCGGGAGCCGGGCAATGAGCAGTTCTTC

d_call: TRBD1
j_call: TRBJ2-3
v_call: TRBV5-1
clone_size: .
cdr3_aa: CASSLQGDQITDTQYF
cdr3_nt: TGCGCCAGCAGCTTGCAGGGGGACCAAATCACAGATACGCAGTATTTT

d_call: TRBD1
j_call: TRBJ2-7
v_call: TRBV5-1
clone_size: .
cdr3_aa: CASSLQGESPVYEQYF
cdr3_nt: TGCGCCAGCAGCTTACAGGGGGAGTCCCCCGTCTACGAGCAGTACTTC

d_call: TRBD2
j_call: TRBJ2-2
v_call: TRBV7-6
clone_size: .
cdr3_aa: CASSLGGLNTGELFF
cdr3_nt: TGTGCCAGCAGCTTAGGGGGACTAAACACCGGGGAGCTGTTTTTT

d_call: TRBD2
j_call: TRBJ2-1
v_call: TRBV25-1
clone_size: .
cdr3_aa: CASEGLAGKSSYNEQFF
cdr3_nt: TGTGCCAGCGAGGGACTAGCGGGTAAAAGCTCCTACAATGAGCAGTTCTTC

d_call: .
j_call: TRBJ1-1
v_call: TRBV6-5
clone_size: .
cdr3_aa: CATNTRVGTEAFF
cdr3_nt: TGTGCCACTAACACCAGGGTAGGCACTGAAGCTTTCTTT

d_call: TRBD1
j_call: TRBJ1-2
v_call: TRBV5-1
clone_size: .
cdr3_aa: CASSLDRDRGVDYGYTF
cdr3_nt: TGCGCCAGCAGCTTAGACCGGGACAGGGGGGTCGACTATGGCTACACCTTC

d_call: TRBD1
j_call: TRBJ1-4
v_call: TRBV11-2
clone_size: .
cdr3_aa: CASSKGQGNEKLFF
cdr3_nt: TGTGCCAGCAGCAAGGGACAGGGTAATGAAAAACTGTTTTTT

d_call: .
j_call: TRBJ1-5
v_call: TRBV10-2
clone_size: .
cdr3_aa: CASSVGVYQPQHF
cdr3_nt: TGCGCCAGCAGTGTCGGAGTATATCAGCCCCAGCATTTT

d_call: TRBD2
j_call: TRBJ2-7
v_call: TRBV5-5
clone_size: .
cdr3_aa: CASSWGTSGAYEQYF
cdr3_nt: TGTGCCAGCAGCTGGGGGACTAGCGGAGCCTACGAGCAGTACTTC

d_call: TRBD1
j_call: TRBJ1-1
v_call: TRBV6-5
clone_size: .
cdr3_aa: CASRVDRVGSEAFF
cdr3_nt: TGTGCCAGCAGAGTGGACAGGGTGGGCTCTGAAGCTTTCTTT

d_call: .
j_call: TRBJ1-3
v_call: TRBV5-5
clone_size: .
cdr3_aa: CATRRGDYSGNTIYF
cdr3_nt: TGTGCCACGCGCCGGGGTGACTACTCTGGAAACACCATATATTTT

d_call: TRBD1
j_call: TRBJ2-7
v_call: TRBV11-2
clone_size: .
cdr3_aa: CASSRDRERYEQYF
cdr3_nt: TGTGCCAGCAGCCGCGACAGGGAACGTTACGAGCAGTACTTC

d_call: .
j_call: TRBJ1-2
v_call: TRBV10-3
clone_size: .
cdr3_aa: CAASFDSNYGYTF
cdr3_nt: TGTGCCGCCTCCTTCGACAGTAACTATGGCTACACCTTC

d_call: .
j_call: TRBJ2-3
v_call: TRBV28
clone_size: .
cdr3_aa: CATTESTDTQYF
cdr3_nt: TGTGCCACCACAGAAAGCACAGATACGCAGTATTTT

d_call: TRBD1
j_call: TRBJ2-2
v_call: TRBV28
clone_size: .
cdr3_aa: CATATGGHDGELFF
cdr3_nt: TGTGCCACCGCGACAGGGGGGCATGACGGGGAGCTGTTTTTT

d_call: TRBD2
j_call: TRBJ2-1
v_call: TRBV5-6
clone_size: .
cdr3_aa: CASSFLAVSYNEQFF
cdr3_nt: TGTGCCAGCAGCTTCCTAGCGGTTTCCTACAATGAGCAGTTCTTC

d_call: .
j_call: TRBJ2-7
v_call: TRBV19
clone_size: .
cdr3_aa: CASSRTGTSPYEQYF
cdr3_nt: TGTGCCAGTAGTCGTACCGGGACATCCCCCTACGAGCAGTACTTC

d_call: .
j_call: TRBJ2-3
v_call: TRBV10-3
clone_size: .
cdr3_aa: CAISVTRDTDTQYF
cdr3_nt: TGTGCCATCAGTGTTACACGGGACACAGATACGCAGTATTTT

d_call: TRBD2
j_call: TRBJ2-1
v_call: TRBV2
clone_size: .
cdr3_aa: CASSRGTSFLNEQFF
cdr3_nt: TGTGCCAGCAGCCGAGGGACTAGCTTCCTCAATGAGCAGTTCTTC

d_call: TRBD2
j_call: TRBJ2-2
v_call: TRBV29-1
clone_size: once
cdr3_aa: CSPHELALGRVNTGELFF
cdr3_nt: TGCAGCCCTCACGAACTAGCTCTCGGGAGGGTGAACACCGGGGAGCTGTTTTTT

d_call: .
j_call: TRBJ2-3
v_call: TRBV4-2
clone_size: .
cdr3_aa: CASSQDASENTDTQYF
cdr3_nt: TGTGCCAGCAGCCAAGACGCTAGCGAGAACACAGATACGCAGTATTTT

d_call: .
j_call: TRBJ2-5
v_call: TRBV7-3
clone_size: .
cdr3_aa: CASSPGGSKETQYF
cdr3_nt: TGTGCCAGCAGCCCCGGGGGTAGCAAAGAGACCCAGTACTTC

d_call: .
j_call: TRBJ2-1
v_call: TRBV29-1
clone_size: .
cdr3_aa: CSVLALSYNEQFF
cdr3_nt: TGCAGCGTTCTGGCCCTCTCCTACAATGAGCAGTTCTTC

d_call: TRBD1
j_call: TRBJ2-3
v_call: TRBV25-1
clone_size: .
cdr3_aa: CASRTTGGTDTQYF
cdr3_nt: TGTGCCAGCAGAACAACAGGGGGCACAGATACGCAGTATTTT

d_call: .
j_call: TRBJ2-4
v_call: TRBV9
clone_size: .
cdr3_aa: CASSGAAKNIQYF
cdr3_nt: TGTGCCAGCAGCGGCGCGGCCAAAAACATTCAGTACTTC

d_call: .
j_call: TRBJ1-5
v_call: TRBV5-5
clone_size: few
cdr3_aa: CASSFAGDDNQPQHF
cdr3_nt: TGTGCCAGCAGCTTCGCAGGGGACGACAATCAGCCCCAGCATTTT

d_call: TRBD1
j_call: TRBJ1-1
v_call: TRBV5-1
clone_size: .
cdr3_aa: CASSFPGDSEAFF
cdr3_nt: TGCGCCAGCAGCTTTCCAGGGGACAGTGAAGCTTTCTTT

d_call: TRBD2
j_call: TRBJ2-7
v_call: TRBV2
clone_size: few
cdr3_aa: CASSGTSGLSSYEQYF
cdr3_nt: TGTGCCAGCAGTGGGACTAGCGGGTTAAGCTCCTACGAGCAGTACTTC

d_call: TRBD2
j_call: TRBJ2-3
v_call: TRBV6-1
clone_size: .
cdr3_aa: CASSQSGTSTQYF
cdr3_nt: TGTGCCAGCAGCCAAAGTGGGACTAGCACGCAGTATTTT

d_call: .
j_call: TRBJ1-2
v_call: TRBV5-5
clone_size: .
cdr3_aa: CASSLGSSGRSGYTF
cdr3_nt: TGTGCCAGCAGCTTGGGTTCATCGGGTAGAAGTGGCTACACCTTC

d_call: TRBD2
j_call: TRBJ2-5
v_call: TRBV10-3
clone_size: .
cdr3_aa: CAISESGAGEGETQYF
cdr3_nt: TGTGCCATCAGTGAGTCCGGCGCGGGAGAGGGAGAGACCCAGTACTTC

d_call: .
j_call: TRBJ2-7
v_call: TRBV6-1
clone_size: few
cdr3_aa: CASRVGQVYEQYF
cdr3_nt: TGTGCCAGCAGGGTTGGACAAGTCTACGAGCAGTACTTC

d_call: TRBD1
j_call: TRBJ1-1
v_call: TRBV6-5
clone_size: .
cdr3_aa: CASSYPGRGDAFF
cdr3_nt: TGTGCCAGCAGTTACCCCGGCAGGGGGGACGCTTTCTTT

d_call: TRBD2
j_call: TRBJ2-1
v_call: TRBV29-1
clone_size: .
cdr3_aa: CSVRGLAGVGNEQFF
cdr3_nt: TGCAGCGTTAGGGGCCTAGCGGGAGTTGGGAATGAGCAGTTCTTC

d_call: .
j_call: TRBJ2-2
v_call: TRBV19
clone_size: few
cdr3_aa: CASSIYSGGELFF
cdr3_nt: TGTGCCAGTAGTATCTACTCGGGAGGGGAGCTGTTTTTT

d_call: .
j_call: TRBJ2-2
v_call: TRBV19
clone_size: few
cdr3_aa: CASRAASGPPGELFF
cdr3_nt: TGTGCCAGTAGGGCTGCCAGCGGCCCCCCCGGGGAGCTGTTTTTT

d_call: .
j_call: TRBJ1-4
v_call: TRBV5-1
clone_size: .
cdr3_aa: CASSLQQGNEKLFF
cdr3_nt: TGCGCCAGCAGCTTGCAGCAGGGGAATGAAAAACTGTTTTTT

d_call: .
j_call: TRBJ1-2
v_call: TRBV28
clone_size: few
cdr3_aa: CASRRMGRAAGYTF
cdr3_nt: TGTGCCAGCAGACGAATGGGGAGGGCAGCCGGCTACACCTTC

d_call: TRBD2
j_call: TRBJ2-1
v_call: TRBV2
clone_size: .
cdr3_aa: CASRATPGLAGAANEQFF
cdr3_nt: TGTGCCAGCAGGGCGACACCGGGACTAGCGGGAGCGGCCAATGAGCAGTTCTTC

d_call: TRBD1
j_call: TRBJ2-7
v_call: TRBV5-5
clone_size: few
cdr3_aa: CASSLGQGLFFYEQYF
cdr3_nt: TGTGCCAGCAGCTTAGGACAGGGCCTATTTTTCTACGAGCAGTACTTC

d_call: .
j_call: TRBJ2-7
v_call: TRBV2
clone_size: once
cdr3_aa: CASTSGTGDYEQYF
cdr3_nt: TGTGCCAGCACCTCCGGGACTGGAGACTACGAGCAGTACTTC

d_call: .
j_call: TRBJ2-5
v_call: TRBV6-5
clone_size: once
cdr3_aa: CASSYGGVETQYF
cdr3_nt: TGTGCCAGCAGTTACGGAGGGGTTGAGACCCAGTACTTC

d_call: .
j_call: TRBJ2-1
v_call: TRBV6-1
clone_size: .
cdr3_aa: CASSETRYNEQFF
cdr3_nt: TGTGCCAGCAGTGAAACCAGATACAATGAGCAGTTCTTC

d_call: .
j_call: TRBJ2-7
v_call: TRBV6-1
clone_size: .
cdr3_aa: CASSEQWSSYEQYF
cdr3_nt: TGTGCCAGCAGTGAGCAGTGGAGCTCCTACGAGCAGTACTTC

d_call: TRBD1
j_call: TRBJ1-1
v_call: TRBV5-5
clone_size: .
cdr3_aa: CASTQGAWNTEAFF
cdr3_nt: TGTGCCAGCACCCAGGGGGCTTGGAACACTGAAGCTTTCTTT